The clone carrying this TCR beta chain was detected once. The antigen is not known. H&E slides confirmed each diagnosis, reviewed by two pathologists independently. The sample belongs to a study of immune evolution from preneoplasia to lung adenocarcinoma. Study-wide results and caveats: Top clone share appeared to fall from AAH through AIS, MIA, adenocarcinoma. Later-stage lesions seemingly showed higher T cell density and diversity than normal lung.

Some clones are missing from TCRdb's copy, which holds only in-frame ones; the method was immunoSEQ multiplex PCR. Seen here are under 5,500 clones, approximately 84% observed once, and the top ten hold roughly 13%. Trimming took off 0 bases at V and 3 bases at J, with 14 bases between the two ends. The CDR3 is made up of 16 amino acids. In germline, CDR1 is LGHNA, CDR2 YSLEER. This receptor was taken from a person over 45 with lung adenocarcinoma. J is TRBJ1-2 and V is TRBV4-3; D not certain. The material sequenced was FFPE normal lung tissue adjacent to the tumor. The CDR3 DNA is TGCGCCAGCAGCCAAGATCCCCGGGCACCCGACTATGGCTACACCTTC. Its translation is CASSQDPRAPDYGYTF.